The 25 T cell receptor beta chains listed next were all sequenced from one sample in a study of cytotoxic CD8 clonotypes in ibrutinib-treated CLL. The table came from immunoSEQ multiplex PCR; TCRdb's copy has only in-frame clones and leaves some out. The sample comprises approximately 350,000 clones, 67% of which are singletons, and around 6.3% rests with the top ten. The sample here was PBMCs, taken after 36 months of ibrutinib treatment. The receptors shown here come from a human donor with chronic lymphocytic leukemia.

The V call is TRBV11-2, the J call TRBJ2-5; 8 nucleotides match TRBD1. V lost 1 base to trimming and J lost 5 bases; unmatched junction nucleotides: 6. Germline values: CDR1 SGHAT, CDR2 FQNNGV. The CDR3 sequence is 15 residues long. The CDR3 DNA follows: TGTGCCAGCAGCTTAGGGACAGGGCCAGGGGAGACCCAGTACTTC. Amino acids: CASSLGTGPGETQYF.

The chain links TRBV29-1 to TRBJ2-7; D may be TRBD1 (5 bases). The V gene's germline CDR1 is SQVTM and CDR2 ANQGSEA. There are 12 residues in the CDR3. V shed 7 bases and J shed 2 bases, with 12 bases lying between them. CDR3 DNA: TGCAGCGCCTCCGGACATGCCTACGAGCAGTACTTC. Translation gives CSASGHAYEQYF.

The chain is built from TRBV7-6 and TRBJ2-7; D may be TRBD2 (5 bases). Germline lookup yields CDR1 SGHVS and CDR2 FNYEAQ. This CDR3 contains 13 residues. Between the trimmed V and J ends, which lost 0 bases and 10 bases, there was a span of 13 bases. CDR3 loop: CASSLANGKGQYF. In nucleotides, the CDR3 is TGTGCCAGCAGCTTAGCGAACGGGAAGGGACAGTACTTC.

The chain links TRBV7-8 to TRBJ2-2, with 8 bases identical to TRBD2. The V gene end was trimmed by 5 bases and the J gene end by 5 bases; junction bases not matched to a gene: 22. Germline V gene sequence: CDR1 SGHVS, CDR2 FQNEAQ. The CDR3 runs 20 residues. CDR3 sequence reads: CASSLKRGGGPLKWTGELFF. The DNA of the CDR3 is TGTGCCAGCAGCCTCAAAAGGGGCGGGGGGCCACTCAAATGGACCGGGGAGCTGTTTTTT. Filled out from reference TRBV7-8 and TRBJ2-2, the complete variable domain reads GAGVSQSPRYKVAKRGQDVALRCDPISGHVSLFWYQQALGQGPEFLTYFQNEAQLDKSGLPSDRFFAERPEGSVSTLKIQRTQQEDSAVYLCASSLKRGGGPLKWTGELFFGEGSRLTVL.

This rearrangement joins TRBV27 to TRBJ1-6; unclear D gene. Between the trimmed V and J ends, which lost 3 bases and 9 bases, there was a span of 18 bases. This CDR3 has 16 residues. CDR1 MNHEY and CDR2 SMNVEV come from the germline V gene (reference sequence). For the CDR3, the DNA is TGTGCCAGCAGTTTTACCGACCGAAACCGAGGTTCACCCCTCCACTTT. Translation gives CASSFTDRNRGSPLHF.

The chain uses TRBV28 and TRBJ2-5; unclear D gene. Trimming stripped 5 bases from V and 0 bases from J, with 16 bases between. The CDR3 is 16 amino acids. Germline-derived CDR1 and CDR2 are MDHEN and SYDVKM. CDR3 coding DNA: TGTGCCAGCAGTAACCCCCGCCGCAAGTACCAAGAGACCCAGTACTTC. Protein sequence: CASSNPRRKYQETQYF. The complete variable domain, with remaining parts taken from reference TRBV28 and TRBJ2-5, reads DVKVTQSSRYLVKRTGEKVFLECVQDMDHENMFWYRQDPGLGLRLIYFSYDVKMKEKGDIPEGYSVSREKKERFSLILESASTNQTSMYLCASSNPRRKYQETQYFGPGTRLLVL.

On this clone itself: Other DNA sequences in this specimen translate into the identical CDR3. V usage is TRBV29-1 and J usage is TRBJ1-1, with no clear D. Germline CDR1 reads SQVTM; CDR2 reads ANQGSEA. CDR3 length equals 10 residues. Trimming took off 4 bases at V and 5 bases at J, with 5 bases between the two ends. CDR3 region: CSVVWTEAFF. As DNA, the CDR3 is TGCAGCGTTGTTTGGACTGAAGCTTTCTTT.

The CDR3 DNA follows: TGTGCCAGCACGGCGGGGGTGCCCAATCAGCCCCAGCATTTT. Its translation is CASTAGVPNQPQHF. The chain is built from TRBV2 and TRBJ1-5; D may be TRBD1 (5 bases). From germline, CDR1 is SNHLY and CDR2 FYNNEI. V shed 7 bases and J shed 3 bases, with 13 bases lying between them. There are 14 residues in the CDR3.

This chain uses TRBV18 with TRBJ2-5; D unresolved. Germline assignment: CDR1 KGHSH and CDR2 LQKENI. V gave up 4 bases and J gave up 1 base, with 7 bases separating them. This CDR3 comprises 13 residues. CDR3 amino acids: CASSLAIQETQYF. The CDR3 coding sequence is TGTGCCAGCTCACTGGCAATCCAAGAGACCCAGTACTTC.

This clone was observed a few times. This rearrangement joins TRBV6-1 to TRBJ2-7; D is perhaps TRBD1 or TRBD2 (5 bases each). CDR1 is MNHNS, CDR2 SASEGT, per germline. CDR3 size: 16 residues. The V end lost 1 base, the J end lost 2 bases, and 15 bases lay between the germline ends. The CDR3 coding sequence is TGTGCCAGCAGTGAAGAGTGGGGGATAGTTCCCTACGAGCAGTACTTC. This encodes CASSEEWGIVPYEQYF.

V gene TRBV7-9 combines with J gene TRBJ2-1; TRBD2 aligns across 16 bases. The J segment lost 10 bases and the V segment lost 5 bases, leaving 8 bases of the junction unmatched. The germline gives CDR1 SEHNR, CDR2 FQNEAQ (reference sequence). This CDR3 region has 16 residues. CDR3 in amino acids: CASSPGTSGRVREQFF. CDR3 coding DNA: TGTGCCAGCAGCCCCGGGACTAGCGGGAGGGTCAGGGAGCAGTTCTTC.

The chain joins TRBV9 to TRBJ2-6; possible D gene TRBD1, 6 bases. V was clipped by 1 base and J by 3 bases, with 17 bases between them. The length of the CDR3 is 18 residues. CDR1 and CDR2 from the germline V gene are SGDLS and YYNGEE. CDR3: CASSVRGFAVLGANVLTF. The CDR3 nucleotides read TGTGCCAGCAGCGTAAGGGGGTTCGCGGTACTTGGGGCCAACGTCCTGACTTTC.

This chain connects TRBV9 to TRBJ1-2; 9 nucleotides match TRBD1. The CDR3 consists of 16 residues. The V gene's germline CDR1 is SGDLS and CDR2 YYNGEE. V shed 2 bases, J shed 3 bases, and the junction held 8 bases outside the gene matches. The CDR3: CASSVGLRDRDYGYTF. DNA of the CDR3: TGTGCCAGCAGCGTGGGCTTGCGGGACAGGGACTATGGCTACACCTTC. The complete variable domain, with remaining parts taken from reference TRBV9 and TRBJ1-2, reads DSGVTQTPKHLITATGQRVTLRCSPRSGDLSVYWYQQSLDQGLQFLIQYYNGEERAKGNILERFSAQQFPDLHSELNLSSLELGDSALYFCASSVGLRDRDYGYTFGSGTRLTVV.

The chain is built from TRBV28 and TRBJ2-1; TRBD1 agrees at 8 bases. J gave up 4 bases and V 6 bases, and 5 bases lay outside the gene matches. Per germline, CDR1 MDHEN and CDR2 SYDVKM. The CDR3 sequence is 14 residues long. CDR3 protein: CASSTGGPYNEQFF. The CDR3 region has the DNA TGTGCCAGCAGCACAGGGGGGCCGTACAATGAGCAGTTCTTC.

The rearrangement links TRBV9 to TRBJ2-3; TRBD2 matches 8 bases. Germline V gene data show CDR1 as SGDLS and CDR2 as YYNGEE. The CDR3 is 15 amino acids. The V segment lost 4 bases and the J segment 1 base; nucleotides outside the gene matches: 5. The CDR3 sequence is CASSPGLGGTDTQYF. The CDR3 DNA is TGTGCCAGCAGCCCGGGACTAGGGGGCACAGATACGCAGTATTTT. The whole variable domain, filled in from reference TRBV9 and TRBJ2-3, reads DSGVTQTPKHLITATGQRVTLRCSPRSGDLSVYWYQQSLDQGLQFLIQYYNGEERAKGNILERFSAQQFPDLHSELNLSSLELGDSALYFCASSPGLGGTDTQYFGPGTRLTVL.

This clone was seen a handful of times. V gene TRBV7-2 combines with J gene TRBJ2-7; D gene uncertain. The V end lost 3 bases, the J end lost 2 bases, and 11 bases lay between the germline ends. This CDR3 region has 14 residues. CDR1 is SGHTA, CDR2 FQGNSA, per germline. The CDR3 sequence: CASSLGSRPYEQYF. The CDR3 bases are TGTGCCAGCAGCTTGGGATCGCGGCCCTACGAGCAGTACTTC.

V usage is TRBV6-1 and J usage is TRBJ1-2; D unresolved. The CDR3 contains 15 residues. In germline, CDR1 is MNHNS, CDR2 SASEGT. The V end was cut by 4 bases, the J end by 3 bases, with 15 bases between. The CDR3 protein is CASSVNRVWDYGYTF. For the CDR3, the DNA is TGTGCCAGCAGTGTTAATAGAGTCTGGGACTATGGCTACACCTTC.

In DNA form, the CDR3 reads TGTGCCAGTAGTCCACAGGGGGACGGACTGATTGGGGGCTACACCTTC. Its translation: CASSPQGDGLIGGYTF. The V gene is TRBV19, the J gene TRBJ1-2; 8 positions agree with TRBD1. Germline values: CDR1 LNHDA, CDR2 SQIVND (reference sequence). This CDR3 comprises 16 residues. Trimming cost V 5 bases and J 8 bases; bases outside gene matches: 16.

This rearrangement joins TRBV4-1 to TRBJ1-2; 9 bases map to TRBD1. V shed 4 bases, J shed 4 bases, and the junction held 13 bases outside the gene matches. Germline V gene data show CDR1 as MGHRA and CDR2 as YSYEKL. This CDR3 region has 17 residues. For the CDR3, the DNA is TGCGCCAGCAGCCGGACAGGGGAAGCCATCTCGGGCTATGGCTACACCTTC. This gives the protein CASSRTGEAISGYGYTF.

This sequence joins TRBV6-6 and TRBJ1-1; the D gene is possibly TRBD1 (5 bases). CDR1 is MNHNY and CDR2 is SVGAGI in the germline V gene (reference sequence). The CDR3 totals 15 residues. Trimming cost V 0 bases and J 1 base, with 9 bases left between them. Written as DNA, the CDR3 is TGTGCCAGCAGTTACTCGAAAGGGGCGAACACTGAAGCTTTCTTT. This translates into CASSYSKGANTEAFF.

This clone was seen a single time. V usage is TRBV7-2 and J usage is TRBJ2-7, with TRBD2 identical over 11 bases. Germline-derived CDR1 and CDR2 are SGHTA and FQGNSA. With 4 bases clipped from V and 4 bases from J, the junction kept 6 bases outside the gene matches. CDR3 size: 15 residues. This CDR3 reads CASSWTGTSGYEQYF. In nucleotides, the CDR3 is TGTGCCAGCAGCTGGACCGGGACTAGCGGTTACGAGCAGTACTTC.

The chain employs TRBV25-1 and TRBJ2-3, with unresolved D. Trimming stripped 0 bases from V and 0 bases from J, with 7 bases between. Germline CDR1 MGHDK, CDR2 SYGVNS. This CDR3 region has 15 residues. CDR3 residues: CASSEYGTSTDTQYF. The CDR3 DNA follows: TGTGCCAGCAGTGAATACGGTACTAGCACAGATACGCAGTATTTT.

The chain uses TRBV4-2 and TRBJ1-2; no definite D call. Per the germline V gene, CDR1 is LGHNA and CDR2 is YNFKEQ. This CDR3 has 15 amino acids. V lost 4 bases to trimming and J lost 0 bases, with 12 bases between them. CDR3 in DNA: TGTGCCAGCAGCCCCCGGATTGATGCTAACTATGGCTACACCTTC. It codes for CASSPRIDANYGYTF.

The gene calls are TRBV29-1 and TRBJ1-1; D remains ambiguous. V lost 1 base, J lost 10 bases, and 13 bases lay in between. The CDR3 has 12 amino acids. Germline CDR1 and CDR2: SQVTM and ANQGSEA. CDR3 region: CSVEGSRDGAFF. DNA of the CDR3: TGCAGCGTTGAAGGGTCAAGGGATGGAGCTTTCTTT. Combining the CDR3 with reference TRBV29-1 and TRBJ1-1 gives the whole variable domain SAVISQKPSRDICQRGTSLTIQCQVDSQVTMMFWYRQQPGQSLTLIATANQGSEATYESGFVIDKFPISRPNLTFSTLTVSNMSPEDSSIYLCSVEGSRDGAFFGQGTRLTVV.

The chain combines TRBV4-2 with TRBJ2-3; 9 nucleotides agree with TRBD2. The junction had 10 bases not matched to a gene; V was cut back by 10 bases and J by 2 bases. Germline CDR1 and CDR2: LGHNA and YNFKEQ. The CDR3 spans 15 residues. This CDR3 is CATARLAELTDTQYF. The CDR3, as DNA: TGTGCCACCGCCCGACTAGCGGAGCTCACAGATACGCAGTATTTT.